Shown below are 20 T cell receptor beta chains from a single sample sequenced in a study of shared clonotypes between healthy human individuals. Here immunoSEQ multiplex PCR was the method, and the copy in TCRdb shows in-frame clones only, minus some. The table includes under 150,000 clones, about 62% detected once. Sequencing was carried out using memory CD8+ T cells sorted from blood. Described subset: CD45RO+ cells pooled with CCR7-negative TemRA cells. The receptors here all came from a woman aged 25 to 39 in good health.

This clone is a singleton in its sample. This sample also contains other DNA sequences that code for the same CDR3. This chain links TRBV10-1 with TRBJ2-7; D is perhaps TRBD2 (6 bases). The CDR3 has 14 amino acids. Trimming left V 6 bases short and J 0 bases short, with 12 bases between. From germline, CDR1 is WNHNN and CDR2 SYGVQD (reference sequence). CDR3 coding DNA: TGCGCCAGCAGCAGGGACTCGAGCTCCTACGAGCAGTACTTC. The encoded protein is CASSRDSSSYEQYF.

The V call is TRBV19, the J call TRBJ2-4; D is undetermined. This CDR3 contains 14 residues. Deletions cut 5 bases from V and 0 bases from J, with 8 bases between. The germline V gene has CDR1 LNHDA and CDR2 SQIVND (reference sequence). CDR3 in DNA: TGTGCCAGTAGTGCCGGGCCAGCCAAAAACATTCAGTACTTC. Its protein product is CASSAGPAKNIQYF.

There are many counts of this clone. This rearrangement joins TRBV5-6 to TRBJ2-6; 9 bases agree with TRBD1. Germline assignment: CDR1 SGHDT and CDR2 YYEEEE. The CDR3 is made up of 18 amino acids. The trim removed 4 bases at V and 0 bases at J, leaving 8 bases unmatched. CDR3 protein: CASSVQGAFHSGANVLTF. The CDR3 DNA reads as TGTGCCAGCAGCGTACAGGGGGCGTTCCACTCTGGGGCCAACGTCCTGACTTTC.

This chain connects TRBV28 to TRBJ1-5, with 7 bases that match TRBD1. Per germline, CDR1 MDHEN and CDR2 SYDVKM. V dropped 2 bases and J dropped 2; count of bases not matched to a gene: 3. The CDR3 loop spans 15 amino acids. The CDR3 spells CASSLPTGGNQPQHF. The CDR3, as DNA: TGTGCCAGCAGTTTACCTACAGGGGGCAATCAGCCCCAGCATTTT.

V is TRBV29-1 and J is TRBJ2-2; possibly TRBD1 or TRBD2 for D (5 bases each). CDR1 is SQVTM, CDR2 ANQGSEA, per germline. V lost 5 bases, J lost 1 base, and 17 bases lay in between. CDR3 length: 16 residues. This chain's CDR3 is CSVIQASRGNTGELFF. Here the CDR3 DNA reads TGCAGCGTTATACAGGCTAGCAGAGGGAACACCGGGGAGCTGTTTTTT.

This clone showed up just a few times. CDR3 residues: CASSLNTEAFF. The CDR3 nucleotides read TGTGCCAGCAGTCTCAACACTGAAGCTTTCTTT. The V gene is TRBV21-1, the J gene TRBJ1-1. TRBV21-1 corresponds to a pseudogene. This CDR3 contains 11 residues.

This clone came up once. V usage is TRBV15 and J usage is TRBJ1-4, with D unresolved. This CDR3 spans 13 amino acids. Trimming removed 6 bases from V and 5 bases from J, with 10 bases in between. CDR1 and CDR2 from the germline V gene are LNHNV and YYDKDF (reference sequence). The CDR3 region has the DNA TGTGCCACCAGTAACCCGGACAATGAAAAACTGTTTTTT. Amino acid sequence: CATSNPDNEKLFF. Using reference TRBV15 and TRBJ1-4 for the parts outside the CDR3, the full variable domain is DAMVIQNPRYQVTQFGKPVTLSCSQTLNHNVMYWYQQKSSQAPKLLFHYYDKDFNNEADTPDNFQSRRPNTSFCFLDIRSPGLGDTAMYLCATSNPDNEKLFFGSGTQLSVL.

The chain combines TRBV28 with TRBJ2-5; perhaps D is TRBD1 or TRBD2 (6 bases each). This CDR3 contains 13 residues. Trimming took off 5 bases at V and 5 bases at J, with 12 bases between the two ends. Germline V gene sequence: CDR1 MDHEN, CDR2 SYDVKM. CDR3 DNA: TGTGCCAGCAGTATGGGGGGCTCGGAGACCCAGTACTTC. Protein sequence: CASSMGGSETQYF. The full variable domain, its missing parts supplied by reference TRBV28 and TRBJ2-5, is DVKVTQSSRYLVKRTGEKVFLECVQDMDHENMFWYRQDPGLGLRLIYFSYDVKMKEKGDIPEGYSVSREKKERFSLILESASTNQTSMYLCASSMGGSETQYFGPGTRLLVL.

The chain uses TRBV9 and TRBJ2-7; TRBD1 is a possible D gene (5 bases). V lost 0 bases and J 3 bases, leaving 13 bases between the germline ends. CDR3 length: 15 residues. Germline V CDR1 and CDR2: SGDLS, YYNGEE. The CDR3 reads CASSVDIGASYEQYF. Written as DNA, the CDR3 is TGTGCCAGCAGCGTAGATATAGGGGCGAGCTACGAGCAGTACTTC.

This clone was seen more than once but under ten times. The CDR3 bases are TGTGCCAGCAGCGTAGCTTGGGGGAAAGGCAATGAGCAGTTCTTC. It translates to CASSVAWGKGNEQFF. V is TRBV9 and J is TRBJ2-1; D is tentatively TRBD1 or TRBD2 (5 bases each). Trimming stripped 0 bases from V and 6 bases from J, with 13 bases between. This CDR3 contains 15 residues. The germline gives CDR1 SGDLS, CDR2 YYNGEE.

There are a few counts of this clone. The CDR3 bases are TGCGCCAGCAGCCAAGATCCGGCAGGAAAACTTGAAGAGACCCAGTACTTC. Its protein is CASSQDPAGKLEETQYF. The chain uses TRBV4-1 and TRBJ2-5; D unclear. Trimming cost V 0 bases and J 3 bases, with 17 bases left between them. This CDR3 comprises 17 residues. Germline CDR1 MGHRA, CDR2 YSYEKL.

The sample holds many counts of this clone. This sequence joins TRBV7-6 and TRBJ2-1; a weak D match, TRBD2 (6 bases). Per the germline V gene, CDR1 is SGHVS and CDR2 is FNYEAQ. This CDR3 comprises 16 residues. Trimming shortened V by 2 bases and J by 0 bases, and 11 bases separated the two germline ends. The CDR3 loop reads CASSLNFGSSYNEQFF. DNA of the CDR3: TGTGCCAGCAGCTTAAATTTCGGGAGCTCCTACAATGAGCAGTTCTTC.

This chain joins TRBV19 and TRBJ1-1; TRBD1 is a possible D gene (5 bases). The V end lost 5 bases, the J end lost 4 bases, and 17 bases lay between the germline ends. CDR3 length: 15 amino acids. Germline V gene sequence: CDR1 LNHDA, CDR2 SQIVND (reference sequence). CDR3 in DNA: TGTGCCAGTAGTCCCCACCAGGCGGGGGGCACTGAAGCTTTCTTT. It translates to CASSPHQAGGTEAFF.

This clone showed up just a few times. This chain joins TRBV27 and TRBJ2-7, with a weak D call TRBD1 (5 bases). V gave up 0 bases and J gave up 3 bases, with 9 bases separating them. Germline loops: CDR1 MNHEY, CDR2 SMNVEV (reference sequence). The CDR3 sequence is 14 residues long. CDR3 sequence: CASSLSGEDYEQYF. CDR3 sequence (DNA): TGTGCCAGCAGTTTATCAGGGGAAGACTACGAGCAGTACTTC.

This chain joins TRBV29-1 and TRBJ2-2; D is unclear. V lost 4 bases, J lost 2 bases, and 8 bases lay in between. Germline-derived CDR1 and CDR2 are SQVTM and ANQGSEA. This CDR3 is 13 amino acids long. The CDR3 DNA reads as TGCAGCGTTGGCCTTCCAAACACCGGGGAGCTGTTTTTT. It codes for CSVGLPNTGELFF.

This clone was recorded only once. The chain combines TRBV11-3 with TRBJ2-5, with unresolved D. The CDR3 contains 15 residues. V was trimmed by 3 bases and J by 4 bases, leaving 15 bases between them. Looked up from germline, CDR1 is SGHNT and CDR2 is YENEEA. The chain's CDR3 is CASSLRGHWGETQYF. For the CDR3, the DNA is TGTGCCAGCAGCTTGAGAGGCCACTGGGGAGAGACCCAGTACTTC.

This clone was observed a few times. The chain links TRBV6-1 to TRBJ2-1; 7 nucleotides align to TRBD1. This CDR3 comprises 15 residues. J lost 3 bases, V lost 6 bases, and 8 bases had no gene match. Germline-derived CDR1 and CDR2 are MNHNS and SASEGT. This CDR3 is CASSRDRSFYNEQFF. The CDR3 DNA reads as TGTGCCAGCAGCCGGGACAGATCATTCTACAATGAGCAGTTCTTC.

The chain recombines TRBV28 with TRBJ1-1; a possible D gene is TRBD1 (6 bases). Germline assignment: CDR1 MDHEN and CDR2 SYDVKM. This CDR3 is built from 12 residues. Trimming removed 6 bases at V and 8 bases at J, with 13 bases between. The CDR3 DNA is TGTGCCAGCAGCCTTCGAGGGGGGGAAGCTTTCTTT. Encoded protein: CASSLRGGEAFF.

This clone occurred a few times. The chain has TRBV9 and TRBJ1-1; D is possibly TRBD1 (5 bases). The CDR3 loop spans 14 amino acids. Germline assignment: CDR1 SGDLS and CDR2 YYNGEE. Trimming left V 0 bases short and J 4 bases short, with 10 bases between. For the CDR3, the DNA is TGTGCCAGCAGCGTAGCGGGGCTGGGCACTGAAGCTTTCTTT. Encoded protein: CASSVAGLGTEAFF.

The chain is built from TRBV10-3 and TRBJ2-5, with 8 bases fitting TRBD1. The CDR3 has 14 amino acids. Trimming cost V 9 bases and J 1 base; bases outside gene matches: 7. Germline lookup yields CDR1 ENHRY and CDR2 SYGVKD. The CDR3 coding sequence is TGTGCCATTTGGACAGGGTTCTTCCAAGAGACCCAGTACTTC. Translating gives CAIWTGFFQETQYF.